The 21 T cell receptor beta chains listed next were all sequenced from one sample in a study of OX40 agonist ivuxolimab in advanced cancers. TCRdb's table, derived via immunoSEQ multiplex PCR, lists solely in-frame clones and lacks some. The profile shows approximately 20,000 clones, 80% to 90% of them singletons. The sequencing here drew on CD4+ or CD8+ T cells sorted from blood, taken in a trial of the OX40 agonist ivuxolimab. These receptors came from an adult with an advanced solid tumor such as melanoma, head and neck, liver or kidney cancer.

The chain is built from TRBV11-2 and TRBJ1-1, with unresolved D. V was shortened by 1 base and J by 4 bases, with 10 bases between the two germline ends. This CDR3 has 14 residues. Germline V lookup: CDR1 SGHAT, CDR2 FQNNGV. This chain's CDR3 is CASSLADLPTEAFF. CDR3 nucleotide sequence: TGTGCCAGCAGCTTAGCGGACCTCCCCACTGAAGCTTTCTTT.

This rearrangement joins TRBV28 to TRBJ2-2; tentative D call: TRBD1 (6 bases). The CDR3 loop spans 18 amino acids. Germline CDR1 is MDHEN and CDR2 is SYDVKM. Trimming pared 8 bases from V and 5 bases from J, leaving 27 bases between. The CDR3: CASGSGTIKGGGTGELFF. The CDR3 DNA sequence: TGTGCCAGCGGCTCCGGGACCATTAAAGGGGGTGGGACCGGGGAGCTGTTTTTT.

V is TRBV6-6 and J is TRBJ1-2, with a weak D call TRBD1 (5 bases). The CDR3 extends over 14 amino acids. Germline V gene lookup returns CDR1 MNHNY and CDR2 SVGAGI (reference sequence). V shed 2 bases and J shed 6 bases, with 13 bases lying between them. CDR3 in amino acids: CASSYERGGDGYTF. In DNA, the CDR3 is TGTGCCAGCAGTTACGAGAGGGGAGGGGATGGCTACACCTTC.

The CDR3 protein is CASSPGGDEQYF. In DNA, the CDR3 is TGTGCCAGCAGTCCGGGGGGCGACGAGCAGTACTTC. The chain joins TRBV6-5 to TRBJ2-7; a weak D match, TRBD2 (7 bases). V was trimmed by 5 bases and J by 5 bases, leaving 10 bases between them. The CDR3 totals 12 residues. Germline V gene lookup returns CDR1 MNHEY and CDR2 SVGAGI.

This clone was detected a few times. CDR3 nucleotide sequence: TGTGCCAGCAGAACTAGCGGGAGTAAGAATGAGCAGTTCTTC. It encodes CASRTSGSKNEQFF. V is TRBV27 and J is TRBJ2-1, with 11 bases matching TRBD2. Unmatched junction bases numbered 5, after V lost 6 bases and J lost 7 bases. Germline V lookup: CDR1 MNHEY, CDR2 SMNVEV (reference sequence). The CDR3 length is 14 residues.

The chain employs TRBV30 and TRBJ2-7; D is unclear. Germline-derived CDR1 and CDR2 are GTSNPN and SVGIG (reference sequence). The CDR3 runs to 11 residues. V was pared by 4 bases and J by 2 bases, with 6 bases between. In DNA form, the CDR3 reads TGTGCCTGGACCGACACCTACGAGCAGTACTTC. Residues: CAWTDTYEQYF.

The chain employs TRBV30 and TRBJ2-7, with D tentatively TRBD2 (6 bases). The CDR3 loop spans 13 amino acids. Germline loops: CDR1 GTSNPN, CDR2 SVGIG (reference sequence). V lost 4 bases to trimming and J lost 2 bases, with 12 bases between them. CDR3: CAWMEASAYEQYF. The CDR3, as DNA: TGTGCCTGGATGGAGGCTAGCGCCTACGAGCAGTACTTC.

V and J are TRBV11-2 and TRBJ2-3; D perhaps matches TRBD2 (6 bases). Germline lookup yields CDR1 SGHAT and CDR2 FQNNGV. CDR3 length: 14 amino acids. Trimming removed 5 bases at V and 4 bases at J, with 13 bases between. The CDR3 loop is CASSTRDFPDTQYF. In DNA, the CDR3 is TGTGCCAGCAGCACTCGGGACTTTCCAGATACGCAGTATTTT.

The J gene is TRBJ2-5, the V gene TRBV7-9, with 10 bases matching TRBD1. This CDR3 region has 13 residues. V gave up 4 bases and J gave up 5 bases; unmatched junction bases: 1. In germline, CDR1 is SEHNR, CDR2 FQNEAQ (reference sequence). The CDR3 is CASSWGQGETQYF. The CDR3 region has the DNA TGTGCCAGCAGCTGGGGACAGGGGGAGACCCAGTACTTC. The entire variable domain, with the rest obtained from reference TRBV7-9 and TRBJ2-5, is as follows: DTGVSQNPRHKITKRGQNVTFRCDPISEHNRLYWYRQTLGQGPEFLTYFQNEAQLEKSRLLSDRFSAERPKGSFSTLEIQRTEQGDSAMYLCASSWGQGETQYFGPGTRLLVL.

The chain couples TRBV25-1 to TRBJ2-5, with TRBD2 matching 10 bases. The last part of the DNA fits TRBJ2-7 better; the J call may be wrong. The CDR3 runs to 16 residues. The germline gives CDR1 MGHDK, CDR2 SYGVNS. The CDR3 nucleotides read TGTGCCAGCAGTGAAGTCCTAGCGGGGGACTCCTACGAGCAGTACTTC. As protein: CASSEVLAGDSYEQYF.

The chain combines TRBV27 with TRBJ2-7; D possibly corresponds to TRBD1 (5 bases). Trimming removed 5 bases from V and 2 bases from J, with 13 bases in between. Germline values: CDR1 MNHEY, CDR2 SMNVEV (reference sequence). This CDR3 spans 14 amino acids. The CDR3, as DNA: TGTGCCAGCAGTCCGCAGACAGTCGCCTACGAGCAGTACTTC. This encodes CASSPQTVAYEQYF.

The chain employs TRBV29-1 and TRBJ2-3, with 12 bases aligning to TRBD2. The germline V gene encodes CDR1 SQVTM and CDR2 ANQGSEA. This CDR3 is 17 amino acids long. Trimming took 0 bases from V and 6 from J; bases not matched to a gene: 10. CDR3 coding DNA: TGCAGCGTTGAAGACGGTAGGGCTAGCGGGAGGGCGGATACGCAGTATTTT. It codes for CSVEDGRASGRADTQYF.

This clone was detected only a few times. CDR3 bases: TGTGCCAGCAGCGCAGGTCCGGGGGCGTCCACTGAAGCTTTCTTT. It yields the protein CASSAGPGASTEAFF. The rearrangement joins TRBV9 to TRBJ1-1; D possibly corresponds to TRBD1 (6 bases). The V and J ends lost 3 bases and 4 bases respectively, with 16 bases between them. CDR3 length: 15 residues. The germline CDR1 and CDR2 sequences are SGDLS and YYNGEE.

The CDR3 DNA reads TGCGCCAGCAGCCAAGGAGAAGGCGGGCAAGAGACCCAGTACTTC. As protein: CASSQGEGGQETQYF. The rearrangement links TRBV4-1 to TRBJ2-5; the D gene is possibly TRBD2 (5 bases). The germline gives CDR1 MGHRA, CDR2 YSYEKL. Trimming cost V 1 base and J 2 bases, with 11 bases left between them. The CDR3 consists of 15 residues.

This clone was observed a single time. The CDR3 region has the DNA TGTGCCACCGGAATCTACAATGAGCAGTTCTTC. As protein: CATGIYNEQFF. The chain combines TRBV15 with TRBJ2-1; D is unclear. The germline CDR1 and CDR2 sequences are LNHNV and YYDKDF (reference sequence). The V and J ends lost 8 bases and 3 bases respectively, with 5 bases between them. This CDR3 comprises 11 residues.

This clone is medium-sized (0.01 to 0.1%) in the sample. The CDR3 DNA is TGCGCCAGCAGCCAAACTAGCGGGAGTGGGTACGAGCAGTACTTC. Protein: CASSQTSGSGYEQYF. The genes are TRBV4-1 and TRBJ2-7; 11 positions agree with TRBD2. Germline lookup yields CDR1 MGHRA and CDR2 YSYEKL. This CDR3 has 15 residues. With 2 bases clipped from V and 4 bases from J, the junction kept 4 bases outside the gene matches.

V and J are TRBV9 and TRBJ1-2; D is unresolved. This CDR3 is 15 amino acids long. Trimming pared 4 bases from V and 3 bases from J, leaving 16 bases between. Germline V gives CDR1 SGDLS, CDR2 YYNGEE. The CDR3 spells CASSPEGGSDYGYTF. CDR3 in DNA: TGTGCCAGCAGCCCGGAGGGAGGGTCTGACTATGGCTACACCTTC.

V usage is TRBV19 and J usage is TRBJ1-1; D remains unclear. This CDR3 region has 13 residues. The V end was cut by 0 bases, the J end by 1 base, with 3 bases between. Germline values: CDR1 LNHDA, CDR2 SQIVND (reference sequence). The CDR3 DNA follows: TGTGCCAGTAGTATAGATGGGAACACTGAAGCTTTCTTT. Protein product: CASSIDGNTEAFF.

The rearrangement joins TRBV19 to TRBJ1-3; D is undetermined. The germline gives CDR1 LNHDA, CDR2 SQIVND (reference sequence). The CDR3 totals 15 residues. Trimming left V 7 bases short and J 0 bases short, with 13 bases between. CDR3 DNA: TGTGCCAGTACAAAAGTGGCTGTCTCTGGAAACACCATATATTTT. Translating gives CASTKVAVSGNTIYF.

A single count supports this clone. The chain recombines TRBV19 with TRBJ2-2, with D maybe TRBD1 (6 bases). CDR1 is LNHDA and CDR2 is SQIVND in the germline V gene (reference sequence). The germline V and J ends were trimmed by 3 bases and 4 bases, with 9 bases remaining between them. This CDR3 has 14 residues. CDR3 bases: TGTGCCAGTAGTATCGGCAGGGGCACCGGGGAGCTGTTTTTT. Translation: CASSIGRGTGELFF.

V usage is TRBV21-1 and J usage is TRBJ2-2; the table's D call of TRBD2 was not tested on the DNA. TRBV21-1 is a documented pseudogene. The CDR3 length is 17 residues. The CDR3 loop is CASSKVLSGSNTGELFF. The CDR3 DNA reads TGTGCCAGCAGCAAAGTCTTGAGCGGGAGCAACACCGGGGAGCTGTTTTTT.